This T cell receptor beta chain was identified during a study of shared clonotypes between healthy human individuals (TCRdb year 2020). About the full investigation: A couple of women and a few men aged 18 to 49 years were included in the cohort. For each donor, CD4 naive and CD4 memory were each given three plates, CD8 naive was given two plates, and CD8 memory was given one plate. To estimate repertoire size and how much clonotype sharing occurs between individuals, the study deeply sequenced the blood TCR repertoires of five or six healthy adults. Libraries were prepared and TCR repertoires were sequenced by different laboratories using diverse techniques, in order to increase sequencing depth and limit assay-specific biases. Each donor's leukapheresis produced roughly between roughly 0.9 and 8.9 billion PBMCs. What the authors observed across the whole study: Estimated clonotype richness was generally larger for naive than for memory subsets. Because the study included only a small number of donors, the genetic and exposure-history diversity represented was limited. When four donors were compared, the shared fraction of clonotypes was about 5.2% for naive CD4, around 4% for naive CD8, more than 2% for memory CD4, and roughly 0.43% for memory CD8. Pairwise subsampling led to the expectation that sequencing depth would affect the degree of clonotype sharing among donors. Sampling was restricted to blood, and TCR repertoires in tissue are likely to differ from TCR repertoires in blood. Higher generation probabilities were observed for clonotypes shared by all four sorted-subset donors than for non-shared clonotypes. Even with the large sequencing depth, rarefaction of the sorted-subset datasets indicated that sequencing was incomplete.

Notes on this clone: The antigen it recognizes is unknown. It has no much larger one-base neighbor in the sample; base qualities were not kept.

The donors were healthy, HIV-negative adults with no recently reported acute infections or vaccinations. Every donor was a Caucasian adult living in Nashville, Tennessee, USA. CD4+ T cells were enriched by magnetic negative selection, after which naive cells were positively selected on CD45RA and the negative fraction was taken as the memory subset. Blood was obtained by leukapheresis, after which PBMCs were separated by Ficoll-Histopaque density gradient centrifugation and cryopreserved in liquid nitrogen vapor phase. Analytical flow cytometry was used to check the purity and quantity of every magnetically sorted T cell population. Genomic DNA was isolated from every sorted fraction and measured by UV absorbance on a Nanodrop 2000c. Relative to germline, V is 8 bases shorter and J is 2 bases shorter, with 11 bases between their ends. The germline V gene (reference sequence) specifies MNHNY as CDR1 and SVGAGI as CDR2. The CDR3 spans 13 residues, from the cysteine through the phenylalanine. Only CDR3 DNA is held: 39 bases, read in frame from base 1.

TCR CDR3 regions were amplified from genomic DNA by multiplex PCR using the deep immunoSEQ assay. Extracted genomic DNA from each cell subset was spread evenly across all wells of several immunoSEQ 96-well plates, with each plate serving as a replicate. For sorted subsets, around 0.2 ug genomic DNA, equal to some 30,000 T cell genomes, was loaded into each replicate PCR. Purified libraries were quantified with a Qubit 3.0 fluorometer, sized on a Bioanalyzer 2100, and re-quantified with the KAPA Library Quantification kit. A separate single-read 150-cycle Illumina NextSeq 550 flow cell was used to sequence each immunoSEQ 96-well plate. On the study's bioinformatics: Because the immunoSEQ output held only junctional sequences and lacked quality scores, the filtering could not match the filtering applied to full-length reads. To assign V/J genes and CDR3, sequences were annotated against IMGT germline references using PyIR, a Python wrapper for IgBLAST v1.9. Reads with weak V/J assignments (E-value above 1e-6), missing CDR3, stop codons, out-of-frame junctions, or ambiguous translated residues were removed. A V3J clonotype was defined by an identical inferred V gene, J gene, and CDR3 amino acid sequence. Percentage overlap between repertoires was calculated by dividing the number of shared unique clonotypes by the size of the smaller repertoire. Richness of each repertoire was evaluated using RTK rarefaction, the Chao1 estimator, and Recon v2.1 estimates of unobserved clonotypes. OLGA was used to compute generation probabilities for all TCRbeta clonotypes that the gDNA method yielded from a handful of donors. Sourced from immuneACCESS, this table was stored by TCRdb with only in-frame sequences that have V and J called. A share of the clones is absent; for the studies checked, an unresolved V gene accounts for under half, and the remainder has no known explanation. Clone size and V and J calls were adopted from that table, with D and trimming inferred from the DNA. The sample has approximately 2,000,000 clones on record, under 95% of them singletons. Roughly 0.34% of the sample comes from the top ten.

The rearranged chain carries TRBV6-6 and TRBJ2-3; matching of 5 bases hints at TRBD2 as the D gene. This TCR was sampled from a young man in good health. Some clones in this sample may be carry-over from other donors' samples. Sequenced: naive CD4+ T cells from PBMCs. What the cell subset or site label conveys for this sample: CD45RA+ positively selected. The DNA sequence follows: TGTGCCAGCGGAAGAGGGCACACAGATACGCAGTATTTT. This encodes CASGRGHTDTQYF.